The clone carrying this TCR beta chain was counted ten times or more. These data originate in a study of low-dose radiotherapy and immunotherapy resistance in tumors. TRAV- and TRBV-specific primers were used for first-strand cDNA, which covered alpha and beta chains. Over approximately 20 PCR cycles, TCRs were amplified from a constant-region primer and V-primer adapter. Using its own MiXCR run on the reads, TCRdb lists one record per CDR3 protein. The sample consists of tens of thousands of distinct CDR3 sequences, roughly 30% of them appearing once. Time point specified: before trial treatment. Germline values: CDR1 LNHDA, CDR2 SQIVND (reference sequence). The CDR3 is made up of 17 amino acids. After removal of 3 bases from V and 9 bases from J, the junction contained 16 bases not matched to a gene.

The sample was PBMCs, taken before treatment. The chain has TRBV19 and TRBJ2-1, with 8 bases that match TRBD1. This TCR derives from a female donor with ovarian cancer. CDR3 coding DNA: TGTGCCAGTAGTATTTCTGGAGGGGCAGGGGGCTCGGGTGAGCAGTTCTTC. Encoded protein: CASSISGGAGGSGEQFF.